This T cell receptor beta chain originates from a study of cytomegalovirus exposure and HLA in healthy donors. Background on the study: About 85 million unique TCR sequences came from HLA-typed donors in an early release. Study findings and constraints: TCR beta chains associated with HLA were, in a later analysis, more clonally expanded than equally common others.

There are 13 residues in the CDR3. Looked up from germline, CDR1 is MGHDK and CDR2 is SYGVNS. For this clone: What it recognizes is unknown.

The PCR ran on 60 Vbeta and 13 Jbeta primers. The table came from immunoSEQ multiplex PCR; TCRdb's copy has only in-frame clones and leaves some out. The sample lists about 180,000 clones, around 82% occurring once. This chain connects TRBV25-1 to TRBJ2-5; D is perhaps TRBD2 (5 bases). The DNA end lines up better with TRBJ2-7; the J call may be wrong. The sample taken for sequencing was PBMCs. This TCR was recovered from a woman under 40 in good health and CMV-seropositive. CDR3 nucleotides: TGTGCCAGCAGTGAAACCTGGGAGTACGAGCAGTACTTC. Translation gives CASSETWEYEQYF.